This T cell receptor beta chain was retrieved from a study of cytomegalovirus exposure and HLA in healthy donors. Overall study results and limits: Among donors in an Asian-associated ancestry cluster, a later analysis reportedly found fewer N-insertions than the roughly 730-donor mean.

J was trimmed by 7 bases and V by 4 bases; bases with no gene match: 4. This CDR3 has 14 amino acids. The germline V gene encodes CDR1 MDHEN and CDR2 SYDVKM. Concerning this clone itself: Antigen: not known.

The PCR used 60 Vbeta and 13 Jbeta primers. TCRdb's copy holds only in-frame clones and misses some; the assay was immunoSEQ multiplex PCR. The table has around 57,000 clones, around 89% seen once. The sequence was collected from a man between 25 and 39 years old in good health and CMV-seropositive. This sequence joins TRBV28 and TRBJ1-2; 12 nucleotides align to TRBD1. Sample: PBMCs. The CDR3 nucleotides are TGTGCCAGCAGTTCGGGACAGGGGGCACGTGGCTACACCTTC. It yields the protein CASSSGQGARGYTF.